Sequencing of this T cell receptor (beta chain) was carried out in a study of early T cells in non-severe SARS-CoV-2 infection. Germline assignment: CDR1 SGHDN and CDR2 FVKESK. The CDR3 runs 14 residues. Trimming at V came to 5 bases and at J to 7 bases, leaving 5 bases not matched to a gene. Via MiXCR, TCRdb re-called the 5' RACE reads, giving one row per CDR3 protein. The data show just over 65,000 distinct CDR3 sequences, with 13% seen just once and roughly 8.7% held by the top ten. This clonotype has only a few counts. This receptor was obtained from an adult who was a healthcare worker with PCR-confirmed SARS-CoV-2 infection or an uninfected control (not recorded which). The rearrangement uses TRBV14 and TRBJ1-6, with TRBD1 matching 7 bases. Sequenced input: whole blood. CDR3 bases: TGTGCCAGCAGCATAGGACAGGCGAATTCACCCCTCCACTTT. It is translated as CASSIGQANSPLHF.